This TCR beta chain is drawn from a study of blood T cell repertoires in COVID-19 (dated by TCRdb to 2020 to 2022). In terms of the full investigation: Collaborator samples came from the United States, Italy and Spain and covered acute and convalescent phases of COVID-19. Where available, HLA class I and class II types were obtained from metadata supplied by the sample provider rather than from assay-based typing. The samples were drawn from two sources: the first 160 participants of the ongoing ImmuneRACE study, and 950 to 1,500 subjects contributed by 6 global collaborators. A freely available public database, intended as a resource for researchers studying the immune response to SARS-CoV-2, is where the repertoires were released. The prospective study material was composed of cDNA or gDNA derived from T cells, B-cell-depleted T cells, or PBMCs. Deeply sampled blood TCRbeta repertoires from subjects exposed to, actively infected with, or recovered from COVID-19 were included in the dataset. Sample metadata almost always included a de-identified subject ID, COVID-19 status, age in years and sex.

In the prospective study, participants were about 18 to 90 years old, resided in about two dozen geographic areas of the United States, and were enrolled through a virtual design. To assign participants to cohorts, the prospective study relied on clinical history that participants themselves reported in a screening survey and a study questionnaire. Each participant in the prospective study had whole blood, serum and a nasopharyngeal or oropharyngeal swab collected by mobile phlebotomists. Prospective study participants could optionally give additional blood draws and questionnaires over a roughly two-month period. Before DNA extraction, blood samples from the prospective study were shipped at room temperature or frozen. This clone was observed a single time. Its antigen is currently not known. Qualities for individual bases were not recorded, and no much larger clone is one base off. On the study overall, not on this receptor specifically: The amount of clinical and demographic metadata varied by source and participant and was provided uncurated.

CDR1 is given as LGHDT and CDR2 as YNNKEL, both from the germline V gene (reference sequence). Measured from the cysteine to the phenylalanine, the CDR3 is 17 residues long. Just the 51-base CDR3 DNA is kept, in frame starting at base 1. V and J are trimmed by 2 bases and 4 bases, and the gene matches miss 6 bases of the junction. TCRbeta CDR3 regions were amplified from genomic DNA by means of the immunoSEQ Assay, a bias-controlled multiplex PCR. Turning to the authors' computational methods: Nucleated cell counts per sample were estimated from amplification of reference gene primers within the assay. To quantify the absolute abundance of each unique TCRbeta CDR3 rearrangement, sequence reads were collapsed and filtered. Productive Simpson clonality was computed per sample as the square root of Simpson's diversity index over productive rearrangements. Drawn from immuneACCESS, this table holds only the in-frame rearrangements with V and J called that TCRdb kept. Clones are partly lost; checked studies trace under half to an unresolved V gene and leave the rest unexplained. V and J calls and clone size come straight from that table; D and trimming were deduced from the DNA. The sample table contains around 230,000 clones; only one count was recorded for approximately 88% of them. The top ten constitute approximately 2.5% of the sample.

This TCR came from a woman between 35 and 50 years old with acute COVID-19. The chain links TRBV3-1 (or the pseudogene TRBV3-2) with TRBJ2-5, with 14 junctional bases fitting TRBD2. Sequencing input: PBMCs or T cells enriched from blood (not recorded which). Read as DNA, the sequence is TGTGCCAGCAGCCAATCGGGACTAGCGGGAGTAGGAGAGACCCAGTACTTC. It translates to CASSQSGLAGVGETQYF.